The 11 T cell receptor beta chains below all came from one sample that was sequenced in a study of beta chain features in type 1 diabetes. Isolated RNA was reverse transcribed in full, so expressed TCRB transcripts were sequenced. Profiled with immunoSEQ multiplex PCR; TCRdb holds only in-frame clones, not every one. The sample yields around 250,000 clones, over 12% seen once. The material sequenced was naive CD4+ T cells from blood. The source is a woman between 40 and 50 years old in good health.

The rearrangement joins TRBV2 to TRBJ1-6; 8 nucleotides align to TRBD1. V gave up 6 bases and J gave up 2 bases; unmatched junction bases: 6. CDR3 length: 16 residues. The germline V gene has CDR1 SNHLY and CDR2 FYNNEI. Written as DNA, the CDR3 is TGTGCCAGCAGCGCGGACAGGGTGACCTATAATTCACCCCTCCACTTT. Encoded protein: CASSADRVTYNSPLHF.

This chain uses TRBV4-1 with TRBJ2-2; D remains unclear. Germline CDR1 MGHRA, CDR2 YSYEKL. The germline V and J ends were trimmed by 1 base and 13 bases, with 25 bases remaining between them. The CDR3 extends over 17 amino acids. The CDR3 region has the DNA TGCGCCAGCAGCCAAGGCGAAGCAGCGCAATCCCTTACGGGGCTGTTTTTT. This gives the protein CASSQGEAAQSLTGLFF.

This clone was seen only a few times. This sequence joins TRBV27 and TRBJ2-2; D possibly corresponds to TRBD2 (6 bases). Deletions cut 5 bases from V and 3 bases from J, with 13 bases between. Germline CDR1 reads MNHEY; CDR2 reads SMNVEV (reference sequence). This CDR3 is 15 amino acids long. The CDR3 DNA follows: TGTGCCAGCAGTCCAATGGGACTCTACACCGGGGAGCTGTTTTTT. Protein sequence: CASSPMGLYTGELFF.

Of note for this clone: The sample has other DNA sequences that encode this CDR3 too. The rearrangement joins TRBV6-5 to TRBJ1-2; TRBD1 matches 7 bases. Germline V gene data show CDR1 as MNHEY and CDR2 as SVGAGI. J lost 4 bases, V lost 2 bases, and 7 bases had no gene match. The CDR3 sequence is 15 residues long. CDR3 DNA: TGTGCCAGCAGTTACGGGGACAGAGAGATCTATGGCTACACCTTC. Protein sequence: CASSYGDREIYGYTF.

This clone appeared a few times. This rearrangement joins TRBV7-2 to TRBJ2-1; D not resolved. Between the trimmed V and J ends, which lost 6 bases and 3 bases, there was a span of 6 bases. There are 12 residues in the CDR3. In germline, CDR1 is SGHTA, CDR2 FQGNSA. The CDR3, as DNA: TGTGCCAGCAGGCAACTCTACAATGAGCAGTTCTTC. It specifies CASRQLYNEQFF. The full variable domain, rest sourced from reference TRBV7-2 and TRBJ2-1, is GAGVSQSPSNKVTEKGKDVELRCDPISGHTALYWYRQSLGQGLEFLIYFQGNSAPDKSGLPSDRFSAERTGGSVSTLTIQRTQQEDSAVYLCASRQLYNEQFFGPGTRLTVL.

This rearrangement joins TRBV5-1 to TRBJ1-4, with 7 bases lining up with TRBD1. The germline V gene has CDR1 SGHRS and CDR2 YFSETQ. The CDR3 spans 15 residues. J was trimmed by 2 bases and V by 4 bases; bases with no gene match: 5. The CDR3 spells CASSPPQGTNEKLFF. The CDR3 nucleotides are TGCGCCAGCAGCCCGCCACAGGGGACTAATGAAAAACTGTTTTTT.

V and J are TRBV19 and TRBJ1-1; 7 nucleotides match TRBD1. The CDR3 is made up of 11 amino acids. CDR1 LNHDA and CDR2 SQIVND come from the germline V gene (reference sequence). The V and J ends lost 6 bases and 6 bases, in that order; junction bases with no gene match: 1. The CDR3 coding sequence is TGTGCCAGTAGCACAGGGGCTGAAGCTTTCTTT. Translation: CASSTGAEAFF.

V and J are TRBV5-6 and TRBJ1-1; a possible D gene is TRBD1 (5 bases). CDR3 size: 16 residues. Germline V gene lookup returns CDR1 SGHDT and CDR2 YYEEEE. Trimming left V 4 bases short and J 3 bases short, with 19 bases between. In DNA form, the CDR3 reads TGTGCCAGCAGCCCCCGGGGCGTCAGGAGGGACACTGAAGCTTTCTTT. The encoded protein is CASSPRGVRRDTEAFF.

This clone was seen only a few times. The genes are TRBV7-2 and TRBJ2-7, with D possibly matching TRBD1 (5 bases). Germline CDR1 is SGHTA and CDR2 is FQGNSA. V was clipped by 1 base and J by 5 bases, with 12 bases between them. The CDR3 has 14 residues. For the CDR3, the DNA is TGTGCCAGCAGCTTAGGGCAGGGAAGGGACGAGCAGTACTTC. Residues: CASSLGQGRDEQYF. Complete variable domain (other parts from reference TRBV7-2 and TRBJ2-7): GAGVSQSPSNKVTEKGKDVELRCDPISGHTALYWYRQSLGQGLEFLIYFQGNSAPDKSGLPSDRFSAERTGGSVSTLTIQRTQQEDSAVYLCASSLGQGRDEQYFGPGTRLTVT.

This clone has a handful of counts. The genes are TRBV4-1 and TRBJ2-1, with D tentatively TRBD1 (6 bases). V was trimmed by 2 bases and J by 9 bases, leaving 8 bases between them. The CDR3 sequence is 12 residues long. Looked up from germline, CDR1 is MGHRA and CDR2 is YSYEKL. The CDR3 coding sequence is TGCGCCAGCAGCCAATGGGGGCGTGAGCAGTTCTTC. Its protein product is CASSQWGREQFF.

The CDR3 coding sequence is TGTGCCAGCAGCTTGGAACTAGCGGGGGATGAGCAGTTCTTC. Translating it yields CASSLELAGDEQFF. This rearrangement joins TRBV5-4 to TRBJ2-1; 11 bases agree with TRBD2. Germline V lookup: CDR1 SGHNT, CDR2 YYREEE (reference sequence). V lost 0 bases to trimming and J lost 8 bases; unmatched junction nucleotides: 1. The CDR3 loop spans 14 amino acids.